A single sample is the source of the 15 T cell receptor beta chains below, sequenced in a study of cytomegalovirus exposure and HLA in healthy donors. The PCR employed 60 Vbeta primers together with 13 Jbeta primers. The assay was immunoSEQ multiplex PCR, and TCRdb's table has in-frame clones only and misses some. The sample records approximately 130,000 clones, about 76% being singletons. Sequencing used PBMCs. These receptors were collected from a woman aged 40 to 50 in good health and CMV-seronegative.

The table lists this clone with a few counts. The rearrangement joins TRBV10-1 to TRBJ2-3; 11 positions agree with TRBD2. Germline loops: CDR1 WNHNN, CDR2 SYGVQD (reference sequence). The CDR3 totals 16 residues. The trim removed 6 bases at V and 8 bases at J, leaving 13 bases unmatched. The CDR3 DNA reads TGCGCCAGCAGCGCCCGACTAGCGGGGCCGGGGGGTACGCAGTATTTT. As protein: CASSARLAGPGGTQYF.

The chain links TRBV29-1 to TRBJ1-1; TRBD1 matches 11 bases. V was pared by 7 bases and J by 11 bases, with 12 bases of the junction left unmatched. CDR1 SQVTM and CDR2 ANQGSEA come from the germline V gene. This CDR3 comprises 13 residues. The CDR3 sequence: CSASIGQGALAFF. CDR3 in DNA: TGCAGCGCAAGTATAGGACAGGGGGCTCTCGCTTTCTTT.

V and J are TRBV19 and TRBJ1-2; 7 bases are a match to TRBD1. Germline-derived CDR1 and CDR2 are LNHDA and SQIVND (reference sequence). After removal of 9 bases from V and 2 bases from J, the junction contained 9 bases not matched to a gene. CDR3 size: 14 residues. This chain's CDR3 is CASRRQGKNYGYTF. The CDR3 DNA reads TGTGCCAGCCGTAGACAGGGTAAAAACTATGGCTACACCTTC.

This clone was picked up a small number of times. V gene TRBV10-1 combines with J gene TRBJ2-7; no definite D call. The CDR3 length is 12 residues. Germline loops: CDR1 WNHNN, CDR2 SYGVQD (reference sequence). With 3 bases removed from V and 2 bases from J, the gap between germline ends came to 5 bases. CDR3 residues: CASSDSTYEQYF. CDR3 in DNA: TGCGCCAGCAGTGATTCAACCTACGAGCAGTACTTC.

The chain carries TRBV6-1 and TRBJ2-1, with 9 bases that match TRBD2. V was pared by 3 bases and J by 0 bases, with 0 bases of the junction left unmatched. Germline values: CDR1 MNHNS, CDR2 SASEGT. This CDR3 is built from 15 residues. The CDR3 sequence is CASSETSGSYNEQFF. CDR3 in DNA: TGTGCCAGCAGTGAGACTAGCGGCTCCTACAATGAGCAGTTCTTC.

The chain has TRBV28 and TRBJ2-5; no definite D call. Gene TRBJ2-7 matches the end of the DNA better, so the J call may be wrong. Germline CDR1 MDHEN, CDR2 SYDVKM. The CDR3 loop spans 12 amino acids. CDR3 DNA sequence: TGTGCCAGCAGTTTAAATCGGTACGAGCAGTACTTC. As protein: CASSLNRYEQYF.

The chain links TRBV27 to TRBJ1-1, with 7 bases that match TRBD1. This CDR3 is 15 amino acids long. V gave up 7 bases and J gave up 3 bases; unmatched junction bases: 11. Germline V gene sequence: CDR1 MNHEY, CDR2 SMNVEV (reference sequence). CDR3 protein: CASTSDRALHTEAFF. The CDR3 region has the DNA TGTGCCAGCACCTCCGACAGGGCCCTGCACACTGAAGCTTTCTTT.

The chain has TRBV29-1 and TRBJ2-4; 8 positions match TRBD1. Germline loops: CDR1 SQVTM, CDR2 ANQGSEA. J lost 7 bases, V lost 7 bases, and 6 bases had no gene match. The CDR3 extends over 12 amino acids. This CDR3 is CSAGTGSNIQYF. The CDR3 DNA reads TGCAGCGCCGGGACAGGATCGAACATTCAGTACTTC.

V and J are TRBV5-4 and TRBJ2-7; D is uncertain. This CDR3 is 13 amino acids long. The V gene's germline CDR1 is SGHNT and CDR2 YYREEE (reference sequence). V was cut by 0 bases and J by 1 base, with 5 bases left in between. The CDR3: CASSLAESYEQYF. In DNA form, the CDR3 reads TGTGCCAGCAGCTTGGCAGAATCCTACGAGCAGTACTTC.

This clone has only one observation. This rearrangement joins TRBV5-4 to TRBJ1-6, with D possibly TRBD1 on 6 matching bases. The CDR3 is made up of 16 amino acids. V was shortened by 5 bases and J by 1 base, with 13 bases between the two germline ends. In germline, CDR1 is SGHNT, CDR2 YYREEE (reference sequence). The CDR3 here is CASSSQGFSYNSPLHF. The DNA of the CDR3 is TGTGCCAGCAGTTCACAGGGTTTTTCCTATAATTCACCCCTCCACTTT.

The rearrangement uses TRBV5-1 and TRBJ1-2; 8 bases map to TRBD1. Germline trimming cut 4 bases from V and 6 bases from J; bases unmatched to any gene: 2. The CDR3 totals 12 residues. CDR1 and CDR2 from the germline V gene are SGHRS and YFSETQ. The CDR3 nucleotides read TGCGCCAGCAGCCCGGACAGGGATGGCTACACCTTC. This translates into CASSPDRDGYTF. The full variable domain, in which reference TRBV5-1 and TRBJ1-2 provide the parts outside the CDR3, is KAGVTQTPRYLIKTRGQQVTLSCSPISGHRSVSWYQQTPGQGLQFLFEYFSETQRNKGNFPGRFSGRQFSNSRSEMNVSTLELGDSALYLCASSPDRDGYTFGSGTRLTVV.

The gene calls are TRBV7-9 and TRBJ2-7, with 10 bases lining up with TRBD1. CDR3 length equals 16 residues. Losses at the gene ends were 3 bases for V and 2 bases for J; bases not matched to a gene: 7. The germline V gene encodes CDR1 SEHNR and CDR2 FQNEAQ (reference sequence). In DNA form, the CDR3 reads TGTGCCAGCAGCTTCTCGGGACAGGGGATGCCCTACGAGCAGTACTTC. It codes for CASSFSGQGMPYEQYF.

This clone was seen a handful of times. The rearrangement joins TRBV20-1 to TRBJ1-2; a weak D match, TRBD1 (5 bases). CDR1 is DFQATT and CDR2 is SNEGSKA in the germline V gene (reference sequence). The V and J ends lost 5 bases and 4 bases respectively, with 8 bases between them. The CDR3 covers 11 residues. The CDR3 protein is CSAFTGYGYTF. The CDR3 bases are TGCAGTGCTTTTACAGGCTATGGCTACACCTTC.

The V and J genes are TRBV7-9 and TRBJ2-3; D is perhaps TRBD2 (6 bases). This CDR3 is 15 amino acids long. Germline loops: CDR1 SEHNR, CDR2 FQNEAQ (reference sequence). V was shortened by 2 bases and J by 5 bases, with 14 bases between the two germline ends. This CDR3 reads CASSLTGVVGDTQYF. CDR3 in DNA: TGTGCCAGCAGCTTAACGGGGGTAGTAGGAGATACGCAGTATTTT.

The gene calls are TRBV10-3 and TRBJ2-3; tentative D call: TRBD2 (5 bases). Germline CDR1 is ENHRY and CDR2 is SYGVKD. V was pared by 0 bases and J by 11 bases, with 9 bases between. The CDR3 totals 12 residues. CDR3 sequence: CAISESPGEQYF. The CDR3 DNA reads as TGTGCCATCAGTGAGTCGCCCGGGGAGCAGTATTTT.